This T cell receptor (beta chain) appears in the sequencing data of a study of cytomegalovirus exposure and HLA in healthy donors. The CDR3 sequence is 17 residues long. V lost 4 bases to trimming and J lost 1 base; unmatched junction nucleotides: 11. In germline, CDR1 is MNHEY, CDR2 SMNVEV (reference sequence). A multiplex PCR was run with 60 Vbeta primers and 13 Jbeta primers. Clones were sequenced by immunoSEQ multiplex PCR, and TCRdb holds only the in-frame ones, with some missing. The repertoire holds roughly 120,000 clones, with just over 15% as singletons. Material: PBMCs. The TCR comes from a woman aged 18-30 years in good health and CMV-seronegative. The V gene is TRBV27, the J gene TRBJ2-3; 7 bases line up with TRBD1. CDR3 nucleotide sequence: TGTGCCAGCAGTTCACAGGACAGGCCAAGGGGCACAGATACGCAGTATTTT. Translation: CASSSQDRPRGTDTQYF.